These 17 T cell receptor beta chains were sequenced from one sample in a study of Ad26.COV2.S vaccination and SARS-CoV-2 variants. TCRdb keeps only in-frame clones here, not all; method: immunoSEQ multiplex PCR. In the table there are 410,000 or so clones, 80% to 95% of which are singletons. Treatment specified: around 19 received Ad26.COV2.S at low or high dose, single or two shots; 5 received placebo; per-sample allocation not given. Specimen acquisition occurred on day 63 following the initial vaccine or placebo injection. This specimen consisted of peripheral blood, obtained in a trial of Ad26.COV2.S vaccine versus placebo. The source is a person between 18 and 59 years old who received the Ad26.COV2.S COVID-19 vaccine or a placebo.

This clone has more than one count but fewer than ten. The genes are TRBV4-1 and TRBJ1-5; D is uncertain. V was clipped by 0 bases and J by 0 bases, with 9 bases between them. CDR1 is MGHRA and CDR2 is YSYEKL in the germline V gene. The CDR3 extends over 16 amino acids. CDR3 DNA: TGCGCCAGCAGCCAAGATAGCAGCTATAGCAATCAGCCCCAGCATTTT. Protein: CASSQDSSYSNQPQHF.

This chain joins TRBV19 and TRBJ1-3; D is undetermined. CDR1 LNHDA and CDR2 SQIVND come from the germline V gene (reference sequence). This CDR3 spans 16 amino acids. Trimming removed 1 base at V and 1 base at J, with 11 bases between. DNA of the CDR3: TGTGCCAGTAGTATAGTGTTCGTAGGGTCTGGAAACACCATATATTTT. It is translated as CASSIVFVGSGNTIYF.

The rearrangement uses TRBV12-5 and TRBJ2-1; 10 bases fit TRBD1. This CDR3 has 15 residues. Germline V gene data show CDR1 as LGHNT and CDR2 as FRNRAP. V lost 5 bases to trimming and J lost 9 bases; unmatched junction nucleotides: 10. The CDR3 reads CASGPGQGEVTEQFF. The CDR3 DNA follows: TGTGCTAGTGGTCCTGGACAGGGGGAGGTGACTGAGCAGTTCTTC.

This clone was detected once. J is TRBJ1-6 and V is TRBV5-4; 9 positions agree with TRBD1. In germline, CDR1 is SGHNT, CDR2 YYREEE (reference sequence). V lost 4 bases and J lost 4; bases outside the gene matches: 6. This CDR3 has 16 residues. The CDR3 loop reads CASSRDGQGYNSPLHF. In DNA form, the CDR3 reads TGTGCCAGCAGCCGGGACGGACAGGGGTATAATTCACCCCTCCACTTT.

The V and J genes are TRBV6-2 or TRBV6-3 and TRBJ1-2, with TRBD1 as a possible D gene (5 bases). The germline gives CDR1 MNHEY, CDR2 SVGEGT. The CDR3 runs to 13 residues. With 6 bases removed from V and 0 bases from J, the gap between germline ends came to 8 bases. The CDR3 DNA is TGTGCCAGCAGCCGACAGACTAACTATGGCTACACCTTC. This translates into CASSRQTNYGYTF.

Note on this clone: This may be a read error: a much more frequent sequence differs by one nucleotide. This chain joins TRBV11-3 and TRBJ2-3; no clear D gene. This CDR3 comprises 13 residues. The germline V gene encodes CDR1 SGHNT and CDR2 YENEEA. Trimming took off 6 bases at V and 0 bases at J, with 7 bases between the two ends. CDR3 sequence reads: CASSDFSTDTQYF. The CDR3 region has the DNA TGTGCCAGCAGTGACTTTAGCACAGATACGCAGTATTTT. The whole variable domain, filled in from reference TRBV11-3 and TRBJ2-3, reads EAGVVQSPRYKIIEKKQPVAFWCNPISGHNTLYWYLQNLGQGPELLIRYENEEAVDDSQLPKDRFSAERLKGVDSTLKIQPAELGDSAVYLCASSDFSTDTQYFGPGTRLTVL.

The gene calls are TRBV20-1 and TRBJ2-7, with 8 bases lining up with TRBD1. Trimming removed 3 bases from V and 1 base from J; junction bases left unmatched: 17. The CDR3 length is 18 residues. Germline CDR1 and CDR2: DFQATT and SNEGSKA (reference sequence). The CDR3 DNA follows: TGCAGTGCTAGTTTCACCCAAAACAGGGGGATCCTTTCCTACGAGCAGTACTTC. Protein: CSASFTQNRGILSYEQYF.

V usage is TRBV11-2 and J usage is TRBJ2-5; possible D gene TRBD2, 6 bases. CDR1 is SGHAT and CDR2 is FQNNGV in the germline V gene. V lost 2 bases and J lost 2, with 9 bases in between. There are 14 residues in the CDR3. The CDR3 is CASSLIAAQETQYF. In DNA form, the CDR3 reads TGTGCCAGCAGCTTAATAGCGGCACAAGAGACCCAGTACTTC. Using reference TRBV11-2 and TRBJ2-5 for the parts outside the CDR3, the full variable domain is EAGVAQSPRYKIIEKRQSVAFWCNPISGHATLYWYQQILGQGPKLLIQFQNNGVVDDSQLPKDRFSAERLKGVDSTLKIQPAKLEDSAVYLCASSLIAAQETQYFGPGTRLLVL.

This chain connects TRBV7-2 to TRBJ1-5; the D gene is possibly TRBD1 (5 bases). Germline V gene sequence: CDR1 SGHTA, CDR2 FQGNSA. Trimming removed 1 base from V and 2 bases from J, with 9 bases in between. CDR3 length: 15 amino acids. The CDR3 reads CASSLGGGGNQPQHF. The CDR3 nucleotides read TGTGCCAGCAGCTTAGGGGGAGGGGGCAATCAGCCCCAGCATTTT. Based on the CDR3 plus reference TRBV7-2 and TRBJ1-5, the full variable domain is GAGVSQSPSNKVTEKGKDVELRCDPISGHTALYWYRQSLGQGLEFLIYFQGNSAPDKSGLPSDRFSAERTGGSVSTLTIQRTQQEDSAVYLCASSLGGGGNQPQHFGDGTRLSIL.

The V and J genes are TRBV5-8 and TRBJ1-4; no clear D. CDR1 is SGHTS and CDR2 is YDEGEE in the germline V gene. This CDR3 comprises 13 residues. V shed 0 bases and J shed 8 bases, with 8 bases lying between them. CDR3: CASSLGAREKLFF. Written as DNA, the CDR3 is TGTGCCAGCAGCTTGGGGGCGAGGGAAAAACTGTTTTTT.

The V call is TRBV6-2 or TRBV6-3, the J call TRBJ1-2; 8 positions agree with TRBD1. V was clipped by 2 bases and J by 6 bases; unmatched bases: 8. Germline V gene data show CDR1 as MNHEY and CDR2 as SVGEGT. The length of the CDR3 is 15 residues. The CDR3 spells CASSYPSDRENGYTF. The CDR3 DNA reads TGTGCCAGCAGTTACCCCTCGGACAGGGAGAATGGCTACACCTTC.

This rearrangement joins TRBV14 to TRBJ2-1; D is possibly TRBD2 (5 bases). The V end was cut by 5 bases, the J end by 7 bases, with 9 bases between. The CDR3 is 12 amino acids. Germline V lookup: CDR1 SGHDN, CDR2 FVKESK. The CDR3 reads CASSGLGNEQFF. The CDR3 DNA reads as TGTGCCAGCAGCGGACTGGGGAATGAGCAGTTCTTC.

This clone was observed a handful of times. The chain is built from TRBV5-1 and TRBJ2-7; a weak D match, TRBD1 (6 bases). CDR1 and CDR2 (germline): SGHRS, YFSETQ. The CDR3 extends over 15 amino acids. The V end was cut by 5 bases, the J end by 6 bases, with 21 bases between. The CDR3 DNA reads TGCGCCAGCAGACCACGGAACAGGGATCCGTCCGAGCAGTACTTC. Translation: CASRPRNRDPSEQYF.

The CDR3 is CASSQNSGSPYEQYF. CDR3 nucleotide sequence: TGCGCCAGCAGCCAAAATAGCGGGAGTCCCTACGAGCAGTACTTC. The V gene is TRBV4-3, the J gene TRBJ2-7; 9 bases agree with TRBD2. The CDR3 extends over 15 amino acids. Trimming at V came to 2 bases and at J to 2 bases, leaving 4 bases not matched to a gene. CDR1 is LGHNA and CDR2 is YSLEER in the germline V gene.

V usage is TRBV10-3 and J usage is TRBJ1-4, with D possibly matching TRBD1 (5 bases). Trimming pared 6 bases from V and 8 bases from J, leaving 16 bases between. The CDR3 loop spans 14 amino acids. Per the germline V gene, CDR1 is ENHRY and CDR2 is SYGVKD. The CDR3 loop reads CAIRGTASGEKLFF. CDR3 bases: TGTGCCATCAGGGGGACGGCTTCGGGAGAAAAACTGTTTTTT.

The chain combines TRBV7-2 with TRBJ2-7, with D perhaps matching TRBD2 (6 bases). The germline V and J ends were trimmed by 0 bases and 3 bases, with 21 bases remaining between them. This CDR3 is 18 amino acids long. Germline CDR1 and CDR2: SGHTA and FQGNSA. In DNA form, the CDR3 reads TGTGCCAGCAGCTTAGCAGGGACTGTTAATTACCATTTCTACGAGCAGTACTTC. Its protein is CASSLAGTVNYHFYEQYF.

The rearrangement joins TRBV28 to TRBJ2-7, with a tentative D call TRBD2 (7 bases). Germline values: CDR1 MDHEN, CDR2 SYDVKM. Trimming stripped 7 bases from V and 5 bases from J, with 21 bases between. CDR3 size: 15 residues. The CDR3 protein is CASTGVGTGGNEQYF. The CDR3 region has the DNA TGTGCCAGCACCGGTGTTGGGACGGGGGGCAACGAGCAGTACTTC.